What follows are 3 T cell receptor beta chains derived from one specimen sequenced in a study of Graves' ophthalmopathy and Graves' hyperthyroidism. RNA transcripts provided the template for amplifying TCR beta CDR3 regions. HTBI-primed RT-PCR formed the first round, and a multiplex PCR formed the second. Each CDR3 protein gets one entry after TCRdb re-called the multiplex PCR reads with MiXCR. The repertoire holds roughly 380,000 distinct CDR3 sequences, with about 16% as singletons. The source material was peripheral blood. All receptors come from a woman aged 18-29 years with stable Graves' hyperthyroidism.

Ten or more counts support this clonotype. The chain links TRBV6-5 to TRBJ1-1; weak D call: TRBD1 (6 bases). Trimming removed 0 bases from V and 0 bases from J, with 11 bases in between. Germline CDR1 is MNHEY and CDR2 is SVGAGI. The CDR3 has 16 residues. CDR3 sequence: CASSYSGAGLNTEAFF. CDR3 sequence (DNA): TGTGCCAGCAGTTACTCGGGGGCAGGGTTGAACACTGAAGCTTTCTTT.

This clonotype was seen more than once but under ten times. The rearrangement uses TRBV11-3 and TRBJ2-5, with TRBD2 matching over 8 bases. Germline lookup yields CDR1 SGHNT and CDR2 YENEEA. J gave up 5 bases and V 1 base, and 6 bases lay outside the gene matches. The CDR3 is made up of 15 amino acids. In DNA form, the CDR3 reads TGTGCCAGCAGCTTAGCGGGGGGGCCGGAGGAGACCCAGTACTTC. Translated: CASSLAGGPEETQYF. Variable domain in full (rest from reference TRBV11-3 and TRBJ2-5): EAGVVQSPRYKIIEKKQPVAFWCNPISGHNTLYWYLQNLGQGPELLIRYENEEAVDDSQLPKDRFSAERLKGVDSTLKIQPAELGDSAVYLCASSLAGGPEETQYFGPGTRLLVL.

The table lists this clonotype with many counts. The genes are TRBV2 and TRBJ1-2; D unresolved. Germline CDR1 and CDR2: SNHLY and FYNNEI. There are 11 residues in the CDR3. Deletions cut 7 bases from V and 5 bases from J, with 8 bases between. Written as DNA, the CDR3 is TGTGCCAGCATGAAGGGTTATGGCTACACCTTC. Amino acid sequence: CASMKGYGYTF.